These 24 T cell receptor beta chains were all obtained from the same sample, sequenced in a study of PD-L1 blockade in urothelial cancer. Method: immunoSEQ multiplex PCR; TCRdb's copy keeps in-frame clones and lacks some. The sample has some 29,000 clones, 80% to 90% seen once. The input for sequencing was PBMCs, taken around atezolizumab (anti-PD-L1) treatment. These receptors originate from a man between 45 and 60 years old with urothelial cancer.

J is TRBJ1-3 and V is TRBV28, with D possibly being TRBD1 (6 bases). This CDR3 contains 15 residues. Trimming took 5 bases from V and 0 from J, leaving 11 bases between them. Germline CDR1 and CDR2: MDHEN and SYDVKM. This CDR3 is CASSTGQSSGNTIYF. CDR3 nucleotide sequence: TGTGCCAGCAGTACGGGACAAAGCTCTGGAAACACCATATATTTT. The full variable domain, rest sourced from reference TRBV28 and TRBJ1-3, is DVKVTQSSRYLVKRTGEKVFLECVQDMDHENMFWYRQDPGLGLRLIYFSYDVKMKEKGDIPEGYSVSREKKERFSLILESASTNQTSMYLCASSTGQSSGNTIYFGEGSWLTVV.

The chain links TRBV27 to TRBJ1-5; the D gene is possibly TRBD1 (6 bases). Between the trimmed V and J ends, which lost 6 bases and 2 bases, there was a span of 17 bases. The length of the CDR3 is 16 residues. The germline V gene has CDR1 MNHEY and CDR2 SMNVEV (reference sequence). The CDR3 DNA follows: TGTGCCAGCAGACCCCAAGGGGGGGGCGGCAATCAGCCCCAGCATTTT. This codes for CASRPQGGGGNQPQHF.

The CDR3 bases are TGTGCCAGCAGCCTAAGGGAGGGCTCTGGAAACACCATATATTTT. Translation gives CASSLREGSGNTIYF. The V call is TRBV6-5, the J call TRBJ1-3; no firm D call. CDR3 size: 15 residues. V lost 6 bases and J lost 0, with 12 bases in between. CDR1 is MNHEY and CDR2 is SVGAGI in the germline V gene.

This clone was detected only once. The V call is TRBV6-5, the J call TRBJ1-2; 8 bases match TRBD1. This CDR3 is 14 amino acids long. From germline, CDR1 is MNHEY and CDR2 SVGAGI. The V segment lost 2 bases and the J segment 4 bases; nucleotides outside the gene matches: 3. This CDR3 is CASSYQTGGYGYTF. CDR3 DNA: TGTGCCAGCAGTTACCAAACAGGGGGCTATGGCTACACCTTC.

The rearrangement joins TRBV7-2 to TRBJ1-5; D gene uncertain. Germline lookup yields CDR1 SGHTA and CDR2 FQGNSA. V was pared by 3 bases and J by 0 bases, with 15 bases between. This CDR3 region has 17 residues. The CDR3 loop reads CASSFGRPIYSNQPQHF. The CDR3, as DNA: TGTGCCAGCAGCTTCGGCAGGCCGATTTATAGCAATCAGCCCCAGCATTTT. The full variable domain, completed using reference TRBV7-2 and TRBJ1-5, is GAGVSQSPSNKVTEKGKDVELRCDPISGHTALYWYRQSLGQGLEFLIYFQGNSAPDKSGLPSDRFSAERTGGSVSTLTIQRTQQEDSAVYLCASSFGRPIYSNQPQHFGDGTRLSIL.

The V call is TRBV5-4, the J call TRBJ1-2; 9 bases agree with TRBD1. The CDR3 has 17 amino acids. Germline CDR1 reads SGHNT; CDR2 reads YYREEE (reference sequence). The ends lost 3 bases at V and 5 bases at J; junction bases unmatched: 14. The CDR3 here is CASSSGDWDREAYGYTF. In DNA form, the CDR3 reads TGTGCCAGCAGCTCAGGGGACTGGGACAGGGAAGCGTATGGCTACACCTTC.

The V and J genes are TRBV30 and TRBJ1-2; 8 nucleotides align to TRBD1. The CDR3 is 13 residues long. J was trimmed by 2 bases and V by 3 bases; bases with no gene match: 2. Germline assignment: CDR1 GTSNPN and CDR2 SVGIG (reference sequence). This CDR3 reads CAWRTGGNYGYTF. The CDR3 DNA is TGTGCCTGGAGAACAGGGGGGAACTATGGCTACACCTTC.

The CDR3 sequence: CAWSAGYALNTEAFF. CDR3 DNA: TGTGCCTGGAGTGCCGGGTATGCCCTGAACACTGAAGCTTTCTTT. The V call is TRBV30, the J call TRBJ1-1; D uncertain. Germline-derived CDR1 and CDR2 are GTSNPN and SVGIG (reference sequence). The CDR3 has 15 amino acids. The germline V and J ends were trimmed by 1 base and 0 bases, with 12 bases remaining between them.

The CDR3 DNA reads TGCAGCGTTGGGAACAGGGGGATTGGGCAGCCCCAGCATTTT. Translated, it gives CSVGNRGIGQPQHF. The V and J genes are TRBV29-1 and TRBJ1-5; TRBD1 aligns across 8 bases. V shed 4 bases, J shed 7 bases, and the junction held 9 bases outside the gene matches. Germline CDR1 and CDR2: SQVTM and ANQGSEA. The CDR3 spans 14 residues.

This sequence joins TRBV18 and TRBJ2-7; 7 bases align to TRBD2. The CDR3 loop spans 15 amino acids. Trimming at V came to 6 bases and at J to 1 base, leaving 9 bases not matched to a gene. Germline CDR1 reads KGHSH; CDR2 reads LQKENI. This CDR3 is CASSREGTLSYEQYF. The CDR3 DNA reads TGTGCCAGCTCCAGGGAGGGGACTCTTTCCTACGAGCAGTACTTC.

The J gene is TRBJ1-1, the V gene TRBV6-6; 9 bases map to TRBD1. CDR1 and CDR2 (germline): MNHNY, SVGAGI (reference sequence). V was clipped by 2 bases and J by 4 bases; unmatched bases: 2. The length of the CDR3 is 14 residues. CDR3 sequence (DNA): TGTGCCAGCAGTTACCTGACAGGGGGCACTGAAGCTTTCTTT. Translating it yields CASSYLTGGTEAFF.

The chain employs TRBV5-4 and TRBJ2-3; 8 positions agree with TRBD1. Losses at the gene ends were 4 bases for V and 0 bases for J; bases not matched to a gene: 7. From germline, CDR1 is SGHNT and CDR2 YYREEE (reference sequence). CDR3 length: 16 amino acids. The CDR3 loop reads CASSPGRGPSTDTQYF. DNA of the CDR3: TGTGCCAGCAGCCCTGGCAGGGGGCCCAGCACAGATACGCAGTATTTT.

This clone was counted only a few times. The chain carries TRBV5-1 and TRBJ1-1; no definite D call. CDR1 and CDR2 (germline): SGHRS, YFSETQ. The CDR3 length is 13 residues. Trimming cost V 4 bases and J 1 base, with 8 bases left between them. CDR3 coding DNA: TGCGCCAGCAGCCCACAAACGAACACTGAAGCTTTCTTT. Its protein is CASSPQTNTEAFF.

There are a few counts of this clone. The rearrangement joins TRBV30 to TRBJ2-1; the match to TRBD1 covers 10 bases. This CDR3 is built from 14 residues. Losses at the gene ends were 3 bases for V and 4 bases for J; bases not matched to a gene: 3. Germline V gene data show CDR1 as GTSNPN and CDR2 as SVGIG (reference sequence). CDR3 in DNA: TGTGCCTGGAGCCGGGACAGGGGATACAATGAGCAGTTCTTC. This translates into CAWSRDRGYNEQFF. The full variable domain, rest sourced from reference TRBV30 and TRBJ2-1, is SQTIHQWPATLVQPVGSPLSLECTVEGTSNPNLYWYRQAAGRGLQLLFYSVGIGQISSEVPQNLSASRPQDRQFILSSKKLLLSDSGFYLCAWSRDRGYNEQFFGPGTRLTVL.

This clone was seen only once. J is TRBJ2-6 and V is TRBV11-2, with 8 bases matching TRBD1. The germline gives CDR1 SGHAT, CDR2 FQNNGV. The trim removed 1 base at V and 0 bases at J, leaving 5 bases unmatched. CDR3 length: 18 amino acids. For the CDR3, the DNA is TGTGCCAGCAGCTTAGCGTCAGGGGGCGCCTCTGGGGCCAACGTCCTGACTTTC. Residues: CASSLASGGASGANVLTF. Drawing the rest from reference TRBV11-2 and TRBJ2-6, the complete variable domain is EAGVAQSPRYKIIEKRQSVAFWCNPISGHATLYWYQQILGQGPKLLIQFQNNGVVDDSQLPKDRFSAERLKGVDSTLKIQPAKLEDSAVYLCASSLASGGASGANVLTFGAGSRLTVL.

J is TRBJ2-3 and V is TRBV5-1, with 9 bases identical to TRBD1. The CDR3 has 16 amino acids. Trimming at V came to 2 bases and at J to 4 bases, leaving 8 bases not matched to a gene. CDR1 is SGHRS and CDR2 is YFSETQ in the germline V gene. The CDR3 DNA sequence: TGCGCCAGCAGCTTTACAGGGGGCCCGTTGGCAGATACGCAGTATTTT. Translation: CASSFTGGPLADTQYF. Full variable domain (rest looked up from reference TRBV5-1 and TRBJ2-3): KAGVTQTPRYLIKTRGQQVTLSCSPISGHRSVSWYQQTPGQGLQFLFEYFSETQRNKGNFPGRFSGRQFSNSRSEMNVSTLELGDSALYLCASSFTGGPLADTQYFGPGTRLTVL.

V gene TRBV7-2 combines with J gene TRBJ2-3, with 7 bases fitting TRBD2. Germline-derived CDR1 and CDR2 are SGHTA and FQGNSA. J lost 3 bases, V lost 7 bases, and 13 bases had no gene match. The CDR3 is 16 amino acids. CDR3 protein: CASTQVGGLGTDTQYF. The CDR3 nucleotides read TGTGCCAGCACCCAGGTCGGCGGACTAGGGACAGATACGCAGTATTTT.

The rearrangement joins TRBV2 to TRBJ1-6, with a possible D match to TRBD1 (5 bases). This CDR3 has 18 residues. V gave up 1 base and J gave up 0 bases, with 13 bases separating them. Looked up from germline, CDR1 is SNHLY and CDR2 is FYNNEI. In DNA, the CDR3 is TGTGCCAGCAGTGAAGGGGCAGGGCTTAGCTCCTATAATTCACCCCTCCACTTT. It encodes CASSEGAGLSSYNSPLHF.

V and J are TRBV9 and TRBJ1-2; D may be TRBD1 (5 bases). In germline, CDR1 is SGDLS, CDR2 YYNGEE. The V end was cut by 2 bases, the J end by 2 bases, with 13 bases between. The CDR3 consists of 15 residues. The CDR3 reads CASSVDQGGNYGYTF. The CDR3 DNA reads TGTGCCAGCAGCGTTGACCAGGGAGGGAACTATGGCTACACCTTC.

CDR3 in DNA: TGTGCCAGCAGCCAATTTACAGGGGTGCGTGAAAAACTGTTTTTT. Translating gives CASSQFTGVREKLFF. The chain uses TRBV14 and TRBJ1-4, with TRBD1 matching 7 bases. V was clipped by 2 bases and J by 7 bases; unmatched bases: 7. Germline V gene lookup returns CDR1 SGHDN and CDR2 FVKESK. This CDR3 is 15 amino acids long.

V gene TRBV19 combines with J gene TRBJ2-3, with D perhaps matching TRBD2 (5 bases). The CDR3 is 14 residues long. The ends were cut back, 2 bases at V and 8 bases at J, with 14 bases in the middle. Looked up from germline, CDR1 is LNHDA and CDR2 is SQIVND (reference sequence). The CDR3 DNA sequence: TGTGCCAGTAGTATAAAAGGGAGCAAGGGTACGCAGTATTTT. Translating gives CASSIKGSKGTQYF.

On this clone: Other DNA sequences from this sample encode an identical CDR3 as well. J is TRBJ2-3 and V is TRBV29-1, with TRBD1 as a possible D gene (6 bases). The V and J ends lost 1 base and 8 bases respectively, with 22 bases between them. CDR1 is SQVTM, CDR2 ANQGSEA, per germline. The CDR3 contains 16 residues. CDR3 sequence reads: CSVEGRPTGPRGTQYF. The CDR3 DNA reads TGCAGCGTTGAAGGACGCCCGACAGGCCCAAGGGGTACGCAGTATTTT.

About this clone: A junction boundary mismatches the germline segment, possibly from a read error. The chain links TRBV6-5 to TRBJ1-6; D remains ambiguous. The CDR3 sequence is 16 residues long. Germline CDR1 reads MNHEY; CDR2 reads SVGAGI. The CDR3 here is CASSYSGSFLNSPLHF. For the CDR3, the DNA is TGTGCCAGCAGTTACTCTGGCAGTTTCCTCAATTCGCCCCTCCACTTT.

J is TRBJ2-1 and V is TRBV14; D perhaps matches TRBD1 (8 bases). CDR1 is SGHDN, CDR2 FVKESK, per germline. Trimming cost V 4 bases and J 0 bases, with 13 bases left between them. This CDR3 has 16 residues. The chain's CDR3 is CASSPQGGSSYNEQFF. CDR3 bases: TGTGCCAGCAGCCCACAGGGGGGGAGCTCCTACAATGAGCAGTTCTTC.